The TCR beta chain under discussion was sequenced for a study of Graves' ophthalmopathy and Graves' hyperthyroidism. This CDR3 comprises 14 residues. CDR1 and CDR2 (germline): SGHRS, YFSETQ. Amplification from RNA transcripts yielded the TCR beta CDR3 regions. A first-round RT-PCR used HTBI primers, followed by a second-round multiplex PCR. Each CDR3 protein gets one entry after TCRdb re-called the multiplex PCR reads with MiXCR. The sample holds roughly 400,000 distinct CDR3 sequences, less than 20% seen once. Notes on this clonotype: This may be a read error: a much more frequent sequence differs by one nucleotide.

Specimen: peripheral blood. This sequence joins TRBV5-1 and TRBJ1-2, with TRBD1 identical over 9 bases. This TCR was sampled from a woman younger than 30 with stable Graves' hyperthyroidism. CDR3 nucleotide sequence: TGCGCCAGCAGCCCGGGGACAGGGTACTATGGCTGCACCTTC. Translating gives CASSPGTGYYGCTF. The variable domain in full, with the rest retrieved from reference TRBV5-1 and TRBJ1-2, is KAGVTQTPRYLIKTRGQQVTLSCSPISGHRSVSWYQQTPGQGLQFLFEYFSETQRNKGNFPGRFSGRQFSNSRSEMNVSTLELGDSALYLCASSPGTGYYGCTFGSGTRLTVV.